The 23 T cell receptor beta chains below were found in one sample sequenced in a study of tumor-infiltrating lymphocytes in localized non-small cell lung cancer. Repertoires were generated with immunoSEQ multiplex PCR, while TCRdb's copy carries only in-frame clones and drops some. This table has 9,000 to 15,000 clones, approximately 65% appearing once. Sequenced material: uninvolved lung tissue not adjacent to the tumor. The receptors shown here come from a human donor with non-small cell lung cancer.

The J gene is TRBJ2-5, the V gene TRBV6-4; 8 bases are a match to TRBD1. Germline V gene data show CDR1 as MRHNA and CDR2 as SNTAGT. This CDR3 contains 15 residues. V lost 4 bases to trimming and J lost 4 bases; unmatched junction nucleotides: 8. As DNA, the CDR3 is TGTGCCAGCAGTGGGATGAGCAGGGGGCGAGAGACCCAGTACTTC. Translating gives CASSGMSRGRETQYF.

The chain joins TRBV7-9 to TRBJ2-5; TRBD1 matches 10 bases. Germline CDR1 reads SEHNR; CDR2 reads FQNEAQ (reference sequence). The CDR3 covers 16 residues. Trimming took 4 bases from V and 4 from J; bases not matched to a gene: 9. CDR3 residues: CASSWGTGVYSETQYF. The CDR3 DNA reads TGTGCCAGCAGCTGGGGGACAGGGGTTTACTCAGAGACCCAGTACTTC.

The sample holds a few counts of this clone. The chain carries TRBV27 and TRBJ2-3; 14 nucleotides align to TRBD2. The CDR3 has 17 amino acids. From germline, CDR1 is MNHEY and CDR2 SMNVEV (reference sequence). V trimming: 5 bases; J trimming: 3 bases; junction bases outside the gene matches: 7. The DNA for the CDR3 is TGTGCCAGCAGTCCCGGGCGACTAGCGGGAGGGACAGATACGCAGTATTTT. Protein sequence: CASSPGRLAGGTDTQYF.

This chain links TRBV6-1 with TRBJ2-6, with D perhaps matching TRBD2 (6 bases). V was pared by 4 bases and J by 2 bases, with 9 bases between. The CDR3 is made up of 15 amino acids. From germline, CDR1 is MNHNS and CDR2 SASEGT. This CDR3 reads CASSVRGTGANVLTF. The CDR3 DNA follows: TGTGCCAGCAGTGTTCGGGGGACTGGGGCCAACGTCCTGACTTTC.

The chain has TRBV25-1 and TRBJ2-7, with D possibly called TRBD1 or TRBD2 (5 bases each). V was pared by 3 bases and J by 5 bases, with 14 bases between. Germline V gene sequence: CDR1 MGHDK, CDR2 SYGVNS. The CDR3 consists of 14 residues. CDR3 bases: TGTGCCAGCAGTGAGTCAGGGACCACGGACGAGCAGTACTTC. This gives the protein CASSESGTTDEQYF.

This clone was observed a handful of times. The chain joins TRBV30 to TRBJ2-2; 9 bases are a match to TRBD2. With V trimmed by 3 bases and J by 0 bases, 5 bases remained unmatched. CDR1 is GTSNPN, CDR2 SVGIG, per germline (reference sequence). There are 16 residues in the CDR3. The CDR3 spells CAWRRGLASNTGELFF. The CDR3 bases are TGTGCCTGGAGACGAGGACTAGCGTCGAACACCGGGGAGCTGTTTTTT. Combining the CDR3 with reference TRBV30 and TRBJ2-2 gives the whole variable domain SQTIHQWPATLVQPVGSPLSLECTVEGTSNPNLYWYRQAAGRGLQLLFYSVGIGQISSEVPQNLSASRPQDRQFILSSKKLLLSDSGFYLCAWRRGLASNTGELFFGEGSRLTVL.

The chain couples TRBV19 to TRBJ2-7; perhaps D is TRBD1 or TRBD2 (6 bases each). Germline V lookup: CDR1 LNHDA, CDR2 SQIVND (reference sequence). V lost 4 bases and J lost 1, with 17 bases in between. The CDR3 spans 16 residues. CDR3 region: CASSTDTGRPSYEQYF. CDR3 DNA sequence: TGTGCCAGTAGTACGGATACAGGGAGGCCTTCCTACGAGCAGTACTTC.

This rearrangement joins TRBV12-5 to TRBJ2-6; tentatively, D is TRBD2 (5 bases). V dropped 7 bases and J dropped 0 bases, with 13 bases sitting between them. The CDR3 consists of 16 residues. Germline V gene data show CDR1 as LGHNT and CDR2 as FRNRAP. DNA for the CDR3: TGTGCTAGTGCCCTCGGACGGGACTCTGGGGCCAACGTCCTGACTTTC. Its protein product is CASALGRDSGANVLTF.

The table lists this clone with a few counts. The chain combines TRBV6-6 with TRBJ2-7; unclear D gene. Trimming pared 6 bases from V and 6 bases from J, leaving 9 bases between. CDR1 MNHNY and CDR2 SVGAGI come from the germline V gene (reference sequence). The CDR3 runs to 11 residues. The DNA for the CDR3 is TGTGCCAGCAGCGCACTGATCGAGCAGTACTTC. Translation: CASSALIEQYF.

Notes on this clone: The junction differs from germline at one of its ends, possibly a read error. The chain joins TRBV7-2 to TRBJ2-4; the D gene is possibly TRBD2 (6 bases). This CDR3 contains 14 residues. Germline V lookup: CDR1 SGHTA, CDR2 FQGNSA. Here the CDR3 DNA reads TGTGCCAGCAGCTTCCGGGACTCCAAGAACATTCAGTACTTC. Amino acids: CASSFRDSKNIQYF.

The chain couples TRBV19 to TRBJ1-6; TRBD1 agrees at 12 bases. Germline V gives CDR1 LNHDA, CDR2 SQIVND (reference sequence). V was pared by 5 bases and J by 9 bases, with 14 bases of the junction left unmatched. There are 18 residues in the CDR3. The DNA for the CDR3 is TGTGCCAGTAGTGTAAACCAGAGGGGACAGGGGGCGAGTTCACCCCTCCACTTT. It yields the protein CASSVNQRGQGASSPLHF.

CDR3 nucleotide sequence: TGTGCCTGGGTCTGGACAGGCGGGAGGGATGAGCAGTTCTTC. Translation gives CAWVWTGGRDEQFF. The chain couples TRBV30 to TRBJ2-1; 9 bases map to TRBD2. Per the germline V gene, CDR1 is GTSNPN and CDR2 is SVGIG (reference sequence). The CDR3 loop spans 14 amino acids. The junction had 10 bases not matched to a gene; V was cut back by 5 bases and J by 8 bases.

The CDR3 is CASSRPGLGNNEQFF. As DNA, the CDR3 is TGTGCCAGCAGCCGACCGGGACTAGGCAACAATGAGCAGTTCTTC. The rearrangement joins TRBV28 to TRBJ2-1; TRBD2 aligns across 8 bases. The CDR3 has 15 residues. Germline assignment: CDR1 MDHEN and CDR2 SYDVKM. With 6 bases clipped from V and 5 bases from J, the junction kept 9 bases outside the gene matches.

This chain links TRBV4-1 with TRBJ2-5, with no clear D. The CDR3 spans 13 residues. Looked up from germline, CDR1 is MGHRA and CDR2 is YSYEKL. The ends were cut back, 4 bases at V and 3 bases at J, with 9 bases in the middle. The CDR3 sequence is CASSPTLKETQYF. The CDR3 DNA reads TGCGCCAGCAGCCCAACTTTAAAAGAGACCCAGTACTTC.

This rearrangement joins TRBV19 to TRBJ2-4; no clear D gene. V was cut by 7 bases and J by 0 bases, with 7 bases left in between. Germline CDR1 reads LNHDA; CDR2 reads SQIVND (reference sequence). This CDR3 has 13 amino acids. The DNA of the CDR3 is TGTGCCAGTACAGATTTAGCCAAAAACATTCAGTACTTC. This gives the protein CASTDLAKNIQYF.

The chain employs TRBV5-6 and TRBJ1-5; D call uncertain. In germline, CDR1 is SGHDT, CDR2 YYEEEE. The CDR3 runs 14 residues. V was cut by 3 bases and J by 7 bases, with 14 bases left in between. For the CDR3, the DNA is TGTGCCAGCAGCTCATTCGAGGGTGGACAGCCCCAGCATTTT. The encoded protein is CASSSFEGGQPQHF.

The rearrangement uses TRBV4-2 and TRBJ1-4; 8 nucleotides match TRBD1. Losses at the gene ends were 5 bases for V and 0 bases for J; bases not matched to a gene: 5. CDR1 and CDR2 (germline): LGHNA, YNFKEQ. The CDR3 spans 16 residues. For the CDR3, the DNA is TGTGCCAGCAGCTTGACAGGGGATGCAACTAATGAAAAACTGTTTTTT. Translating it yields CASSLTGDATNEKLFF.

The chain recombines TRBV27 with TRBJ2-3; 10 nucleotides match TRBD2. Germline CDR1 is MNHEY and CDR2 is SMNVEV (reference sequence). V gave up 5 bases and J gave up 7 bases; unmatched junction bases: 9. The CDR3 runs 15 residues. The CDR3: CASSLPSSGRHTQYF. CDR3 coding DNA: TGTGCCAGCAGTCTCCCATCTAGCGGGAGACATACGCAGTATTTT.

The rearrangement links TRBV27 to TRBJ2-7; TRBD1 matches at 8 bases. CDR3 size: 16 residues. In germline, CDR1 is MNHEY, CDR2 SMNVEV (reference sequence). The V and J ends lost 6 bases and 2 bases, in that order; junction bases with no gene match: 12. The CDR3 DNA is TGTGCCAGCAGGCAGACCGGGACAGGTCCTACCTACGAGCAGTACTTC. Amino acids: CASRQTGTGPTYEQYF.

This chain uses TRBV5-1 with TRBJ2-5; 13 bases agree with TRBD2. With V trimmed by 4 bases and J by 3 bases, 12 bases remained unmatched. This CDR3 has 18 residues. Germline V CDR1 and CDR2: SGHRS, YFSETQ. CDR3 protein: CASSRGELAGGIEETQYF. The CDR3 bases are TGCGCCAGCAGCCGAGGGGAACTAGCGGGAGGGATAGAAGAGACCCAGTACTTC. Full variable domain (rest looked up from reference TRBV5-1 and TRBJ2-5): KAGVTQTPRYLIKTRGQQVTLSCSPISGHRSVSWYQQTPGQGLQFLFEYFSETQRNKGNFPGRFSGRQFSNSRSEMNVSTLELGDSALYLCASSRGELAGGIEETQYFGPGTRLLVL.

This clone occurred a few times. This rearrangement joins TRBV6-6 to TRBJ2-2; 10 bases align to TRBD1. The germline CDR1 and CDR2 sequences are MNHNY and SVGAGI (reference sequence). The CDR3 loop spans 16 amino acids. Trimming removed 5 bases from V and 4 bases from J; junction bases left unmatched: 7. DNA of the CDR3: TGTGCCAGCAGTACCGTAGGGACAGGGGCCACCGGGGAGCTGTTTTTT. Its protein is CASSTVGTGATGELFF.

The rearrangement links TRBV2 to TRBJ2-5; 10 bases line up with TRBD2. V shed 8 bases, J shed 4 bases, and the junction held 7 bases outside the gene matches. Germline values: CDR1 SNHLY, CDR2 FYNNEI. This CDR3 region has 14 residues. The CDR3 nucleotides are TGTGCCAGCGTCGAGCGGGGGGGCGGAGAGACCCAGTACTTC. Amino acids: CASVERGGGETQYF.

The chain has TRBV11-3 and TRBJ2-2; 13 bases fit TRBD2. In germline, CDR1 is SGHNT, CDR2 YENEEA. V gave up 6 bases and J gave up 1 base; unmatched junction bases: 5. The length of the CDR3 is 17 residues. CDR3 protein: CASRSTSGGVNTGELFF. The CDR3 DNA is TGTGCCAGCAGATCTACTAGCGGGGGGGTGAACACCGGGGAGCTGTTTTTT.